This T cell receptor (beta chain) was recorded in a study of T-cell memory formation after mild COVID-19. It was 5'RACE with constant-segment primers that produced the TCR alpha and TCR beta cDNA libraries, which carried sample barcodes and UMIs. From the 5' RACE reads, TCRdb called clonotypes with MiXCR, one entry per CDR3 protein. The sample lists about 88,000 distinct CDR3 sequences, approximately 25% seen once, with around 45% in the top ten. Sequencing input: PBMCs or a T cell subset sorted from them (not recorded which). This TCR was sampled from a man aged 18 to 35 who had mild COVID-19 (a few samples of this study predate the infection). Cell type and time point are not known.

The CDR3 DNA follows: TGTGCCAGCAGCTTAGGACGGACAGGGGGAAAAGGAAACACCATATATTTT. It codes for CASSLGRTGGKGNTIYF. The rearrangement uses TRBV7-8 and TRBJ1-3, with 10 bases matching TRBD1. Germline values: CDR1 SGHVS, CDR2 FQNEAQ. After removal of 1 base from V and 4 bases from J, the junction contained 7 bases not matched to a gene. The CDR3 has 17 residues.